This T cell receptor (beta chain) was found in a study of T cell repertoires in cytomegalovirus infection. About the research overall: Indications of both CMV infection and matching HLA type were provided by public TCR beta signatures.

This clonotype was counted between two and nine times. Antigen unknown. V gave up 0 bases and J gave up 3 bases, with 5 bases separating them. Germline V gives CDR1 SNHLY, CDR2 FYNNEI. The CDR3 contains 13 residues. TCRdb redid the calling of the reads with MiXCR, one entry per CDR3 protein. Of about 230,000 distinct CDR3 sequences listed, over 20% were seen once; the top ten hold 15% to 20%. Overall study results and limits: Cumulated frequencies of public TCR beta families served to identify carriers of CMV plus the relevant HLA.

Sequencing was carried out using CD8+ T cells from PBMCs. This clonotype was sampled from a human donor in good health (CMV status not recorded). Some clones in this sample may be carry-over from other donors' samples. The V gene is TRBV2, the J gene TRBJ1-1, with D hard to call. The CDR3: CASSEAWDTEAFF. CDR3 DNA sequence: TGTGCCAGCAGTGAAGCGTGGGACACTGAAGCTTTCTTT.